This T cell receptor (beta chain) was captured by sequencing in a study of PD-L1 blockade in urothelial cancer. There are 14 residues in the CDR3. V was pared by 2 bases and J by 4 bases, with 10 bases between. CDR1 SGHDT and CDR2 YYEEEE come from the germline V gene. Only in-frame clones appear in the TCRdb table, and some are missing; sequencing was by immunoSEQ multiplex PCR. The profile shows tens of thousands of clones, roughly 80% of them singletons. V gene TRBV5-6 combines with J gene TRBJ2-1; the D gene is possibly TRBD2 (5 bases). The sequencing here drew on PBMCs, taken around atezolizumab (anti-PD-L1) treatment. The receptor's source is a man aged 65 to 79 with urothelial cancer. The CDR3 loop is CASSFRTLYNEQFF. CDR3 nucleotides: TGTGCCAGCAGCTTCCGGACTCTATACAATGAGCAGTTCTTC.